Following are 5 T cell receptor beta chains from one sample sequenced in a study of cytomegalovirus exposure and HLA in healthy donors. A multiplex PCR was run with 60 Vbeta primers and 13 Jbeta primers. Sequencing was performed with immunoSEQ multiplex PCR; in TCRdb, only in-frame clones are kept and a portion is missing. The repertoire consists of roughly 120,000 clones, with less than 85% occurring once and the leading ten covering about 2.1%. What was sequenced was PBMCs. The receptors shown here come from a woman between 35 and 50 years old in good health and CMV-seropositive.

The gene calls are TRBV4-1 and TRBJ2-3; 7 nucleotides match TRBD2. Germline CDR1 MGHRA, CDR2 YSYEKL. The CDR3 totals 18 residues. The J segment lost 4 bases and the V segment lost 2 bases, leaving 15 bases of the junction unmatched. The CDR3 region is CASSQRLWGGTLSDTQYF. CDR3 coding DNA: TGCGCCAGCAGCCAAAGGTTGTGGGGGGGTACTTTATCAGATACGCAGTATTTT.

This sequence joins TRBV10-3 and TRBJ1-1, with 7 bases identical to TRBD1. Looked up from germline, CDR1 is ENHRY and CDR2 is SYGVKD. With 6 bases clipped from V and 3 bases from J, the junction kept 4 bases outside the gene matches. The CDR3 is 13 residues long. CDR3 sequence (DNA): TGTGCCATCAGCCCTGACAGGGACACTGAAGCTTTCTTT. Translating it yields CAISPDRDTEAFF.

The genes are TRBV5-6 and TRBJ2-1; perhaps TRBD2 as D (6 bases). V shed 4 bases and J shed 6 bases, with 17 bases lying between them. The CDR3 length is 15 residues. CDR1 SGHDT and CDR2 YYEEEE come from the germline V gene. The CDR3 here is CASSQVRGAINEQFF. The CDR3 coding sequence is TGTGCCAGCAGCCAGGTTCGCGGGGCAATCAATGAGCAGTTCTTC.

The rearrangement uses TRBV4-2 and TRBJ1-4; 10 bases line up with TRBD1. In germline, CDR1 is LGHNA, CDR2 YNFKEQ. The CDR3 has 16 amino acids. V lost 4 bases and J lost 7; bases outside the gene matches: 9. DNA for the CDR3: TGTGCCAGCAGCCGCCCCGTGGGACAGGGGCCTGAAAAACTGTTTTTT. Its protein product is CASSRPVGQGPEKLFF.

V is TRBV23-1 and J is TRBJ2-5; TRBD1 is a possible D gene (6 bases). TRBV23-1 is treated as an ORF (open reading frame) with a function not yet certain. Trimming left V 0 bases short and J 1 base short, with 9 bases between. The CDR3 covers 15 residues. CDR3 bases: TGCGCCAGCAGTCAATCCCGACAGGCCCAAGAGACCCAGTACTTC. Translation: CASSQSRQAQETQYF.